One and the same sample provided the 17 T cell receptor beta chains below, sequenced in a study of shared clonotypes between healthy human individuals. Method: immunoSEQ multiplex PCR; TCRdb's copy keeps in-frame clones and lacks some. The sample lists 2.3 million or so clones; about 92% were seen once. Source material: naive CD4+ T cells from PBMCs. Subset indicated: CD45RA+ positively selected. These receptor sequences come from a man between 18 and 35 years old in good health. Some clones in this sample may be carry-over from other donors' samples.

The chain joins TRBV28 to TRBJ1-2; the D gene is possibly TRBD1 (5 bases). Trimming stripped 5 bases from V and 6 bases from J, with 13 bases between. Germline loops: CDR1 MDHEN, CDR2 SYDVKM. This CDR3 is built from 13 residues. Here the CDR3 DNA reads TGTGCCAGCAGTGGCAGGGAGTTCAATGGCTACACCTTC. Its translation is CASSGREFNGYTF.

The V gene is TRBV7-3, the J gene TRBJ1-4, with 7 bases identical to TRBD1. Per the germline V gene, CDR1 is SGHTA and CDR2 is FQGTGA. V shed 3 bases, J shed 7 bases, and the junction held 5 bases outside the gene matches. The CDR3 spans 14 residues. In DNA form, the CDR3 reads TGTGCCAGCAGCTTGGACAGGAAGGGTGAAAAACTGTTTTTT. Its translation is CASSLDRKGEKLFF. Full variable domain (missing parts from reference TRBV7-3 and TRBJ1-4): GAGVSQTPSNKVTEKGKYVELRCDPISGHTALYWYRQSLGQGPEFLIYFQGTGAADDSGLPNDRFFAVRPEGSVSTLKIQRTERGDSAVYLCASSLDRKGEKLFFGSGTQLSVL.

This clone has a single count. The V gene is TRBV6-5, the J gene TRBJ2-6; 7 bases line up with TRBD2. V trimming: 0 bases; J trimming: 1 base; junction bases outside the gene matches: 0. The CDR3 contains 16 residues. Looked up from germline, CDR1 is MNHEY and CDR2 is SVGAGI. CDR3 sequence (DNA): TGTGCCAGCAGTTACTCAGCGGGGTCTGGGGCCAACGTCCTGACTTTC. Translating gives CASSYSAGSGANVLTF.

The gene calls are TRBV6-1 and TRBJ2-1; D might be TRBD1 or TRBD2, each matching 5 bases. Germline CDR1 is MNHNS and CDR2 is SASEGT. The V and J ends lost 2 bases and 4 bases respectively, with 15 bases between them. The CDR3 contains 16 residues. The CDR3 DNA reads as TGTGCCAGCAGTGAAATTGGGCAGGGACCATACAATGAGCAGTTCTTC. Protein product: CASSEIGQGPYNEQFF.

With respect to this clone: This sample also contains other DNA sequences that code for the same CDR3. The chain is built from TRBV18 and TRBJ2-5; 8 positions match TRBD1. J gave up 3 bases and V 3 bases, and 0 bases lay outside the gene matches. The germline V gene encodes CDR1 KGHSH and CDR2 LQKENI. This CDR3 region has 13 residues. The CDR3: CASSPTGEETQYF. CDR3 nucleotides: TGTGCCAGCTCACCGACAGGGGAAGAGACCCAGTACTTC.

The rearrangement links TRBV28 to TRBJ1-5; 9 positions match TRBD1. Per germline, CDR1 MDHEN and CDR2 SYDVKM. There are 13 residues in the CDR3. The junction had 2 bases not matched to a gene; V was cut back by 6 bases and J by 5 bases. CDR3 DNA: TGTGCCAGCAGCGGGACAGGGTATCAGCCCCAGCATTTT. Translation: CASSGTGYQPQHF.

The chain couples TRBV19 to TRBJ1-1; D remains unclear. The CDR3 is 14 amino acids. Per germline, CDR1 LNHDA and CDR2 SQIVND (reference sequence). Trimming took off 3 bases at V and 0 bases at J, with 8 bases between the two ends. In DNA, the CDR3 is TGTGCCAGTAGTATGCACAGTTTGAACACTGAAGCTTTCTTT. This codes for CASSMHSLNTEAFF.

A word on this clone: Sequence at one end of the junction differs from germline and may be a read error. The V call is TRBV10-3, the J call TRBJ2-4, with 9 positions matching TRBD1. Germline-derived CDR1 and CDR2 are ENHRY and SYGVKD. The length of the CDR3 is 14 residues. The chain's CDR3 is CAISATQGGQGMDF. The CDR3 DNA reads TGTGCCATCAGTGCTACCCAGGGGGGACAGGGTATGGACTTC.

The chain employs TRBV4-2 and TRBJ1-5, with D possibly matching TRBD1 (6 bases). Germline-derived CDR1 and CDR2 are LGHNA and YNFKEQ. The germline V and J ends were trimmed by 3 bases and 5 bases, with 17 bases remaining between them. The CDR3 has 16 residues. The CDR3 loop reads CASSQVSGEWDQPQHF. The CDR3 DNA is TGTGCCAGCAGCCAGGTTTCAGGGGAGTGGGATCAGCCCCAGCATTTT.

The CDR3 here is CASQWGTGVYEQYF. CDR3 nucleotides: TGTGCCAGCCAGTGGGGGACAGGGGTCTACGAGCAGTACTTC. The chain joins TRBV5-4 to TRBJ2-7, with 10 bases aligning to TRBD1. J lost 3 bases, V lost 7 bases, and 7 bases had no gene match. The CDR3 totals 14 residues. Germline CDR1 is SGHNT and CDR2 is YYREEE (reference sequence).

This rearrangement joins TRBV7-3 to TRBJ2-5, with 10 bases matching TRBD2. Losses at the gene ends were 4 bases for V and 4 bases for J; bases not matched to a gene: 6. The CDR3 runs to 15 residues. The V gene's germline CDR1 is SGHTA and CDR2 FQGTGA. DNA of the CDR3: TGTGCCAGCAGCTCCTTTACTAGCGGGACAGAGACCCAGTACTTC. It is translated as CASSSFTSGTETQYF.

The V gene is TRBV27, the J gene TRBJ1-3; possibly TRBD1 for D (6 bases). Germline values: CDR1 MNHEY, CDR2 SMNVEV (reference sequence). The CDR3 runs to 15 residues. The V end lost 4 bases, the J end lost 2 bases, and 12 bases lay between the germline ends. The chain's CDR3 is CASSSRGIAGNTIYF. The CDR3 DNA sequence: TGTGCCAGCAGTTCAAGGGGGATTGCTGGAAACACCATATATTTT.

The rearrangement uses TRBV9 and TRBJ2-5; D gene unclear. The germline V and J ends were trimmed by 5 bases and 1 base, with 18 bases remaining between them. Per the germline V gene, CDR1 is SGDLS and CDR2 is YYNGEE. CDR3 size: 16 residues. DNA for the CDR3: TGTGCCAGCAGTCAAGGGCGGATCATCCGCCAAGAGACCCAGTACTTC. Translating gives CASSQGRIIRQETQYF.

V usage is TRBV28 and J usage is TRBJ2-3; either TRBD1 or TRBD2 may fit D (5 bases each). Per germline, CDR1 MDHEN and CDR2 SYDVKM. V was clipped by 10 bases and J by 6 bases, with 8 bases between them. The CDR3 is made up of 10 amino acids. The CDR3 DNA reads as TGTGCCACGGGGCCGGATACGCAGTATTTT. Encoded protein: CATGPDTQYF.

J is TRBJ1-1 and V is TRBV16; D is undetermined. Between the trimmed V and J ends, which lost 0 bases and 0 bases, there was a span of 8 bases. The germline V gene encodes CDR1 KGHSY and CDR2 FQNENV. The CDR3 covers 15 residues. The CDR3 sequence: CASSQSVRLNTEAFF. In DNA form, the CDR3 reads TGTGCCAGCAGCCAATCTGTACGTTTGAACACTGAAGCTTTCTTT.

The gene calls are TRBV2 and TRBJ1-5; D unclear. Germline CDR1 is SNHLY and CDR2 is FYNNEI. The CDR3 is 14 residues long. V was pared by 6 bases and J by 0 bases, with 9 bases between. Written as DNA, the CDR3 is TGTGCCAGCAGAGCAGTCTATAGCAATCAGCCCCAGCATTTT. Amino acid sequence: CASRAVYSNQPQHF. Combining the CDR3 with reference TRBV2 and TRBJ1-5 gives the whole variable domain EPEVTQTPSHQVTQMGQEVILRCVPISNHLYFYWYRQILGQKVEFLVSFYNNEISEKSEIFDDQFSVERPDGSNFTLKIRSTKLEDSAMYFCASRAVYSNQPQHFGDGTRLSIL.

The genes are TRBV5-1 and TRBJ2-3, with 7 nucleotides matching TRBD1. CDR3 length: 15 amino acids. Trimming cost V 0 bases and J 2 bases; bases outside gene matches: 3. CDR1 and CDR2 (germline): SGHRS, YFSETQ. In DNA, the CDR3 is TGCGCCAGCAGCTTGGACAGGGGATTCACAGATACGCAGTATTTT. Protein product: CASSLDRGFTDTQYF.